The rows below give T cell receptor beta chains drawn from one sample of a study of neurological immune-mediated disorders. TCRdb re-analysed the 5' RACE reads in MiXCR, keeping a single row per CDR3 protein. The sample includes approximately 30,000 distinct CDR3 sequences, under 7% of them seen just once. Input material: PBMCs. These receptor sequences come from a woman aged 50 to 60 in good health. Each CDR3 is given with its conserved first and last residue. D genes are given only for firm matches. Rows may omit the clone size; those that give it use once, few, many or a size class.

j_call	d_call	clone_size	v_call	cdr3_nt	cdr3_aa
TRBJ1-1	TRBD1	many	TRBV7-3	TGTGCCAGCAGCCAGGGACAGAGAATGAACACTGAAGCTTTCTTT	CASSQGQRMNTEAFF
TRBJ2-1	TRBD2	many	TRBV6-5	TGTGCCAGCAGTTCCGGTCCGACAAGCGGGAGCCGCAATGAGCAGTTCTTC	CASSSGPTSGSRNEQFF
TRBJ1-1	NA	many	TRBV10-3	TGTGCCAGCCAGGGTCGTGGGGACACTGAAGCTTTCTTT	CASQGRGDTEAFF
TRBJ1-4	NA	many	TRBV20-1	TGCAGTGCAACCCTTTTTTCGGCTAATGAAAAACTGTTTTTT	CSATLFSANEKLFF
TRBJ1-1	TRBD1	many	TRBV10-3	TGTGCCATGGGACAGGGGGGCACTGAAGCTTTCTTT	CAMGQGGTEAFF
TRBJ2-1	TRBD2	medium-sized	TRBV10-3	TGTGCCATCAGTGAGCCAGTAGCGGGAGGACACAAGAATGAGCAGTTCTTC	CAISEPVAGGHKNEQFF
TRBJ2-3	TRBD2	many	TRBV20-1	TGCAGTGCTAGAGTGTTACGGGGGGGCACAGATACGCAGTATTTT	CSARVLRGGTDTQYF
TRBJ1-2	NA	NA	TRBV12-3/TRBV12-4	TGTGCCAGCAGTTTCTTTTCAGGGGTCGATGGCTACACCTTC	CASSFFSGVDGYTF
TRBJ2-7	NA	many	TRBV5-1	TGCGCCAGCAGCTTGAGATCCCTAGGACTGGGAGGTGGCGAGCAGTACTTC	CASSLRSLGLGGGEQYF
TRBJ2-1	TRBD2	many	TRBV20-1	TGCAGTGCTAGAGATTTTGCTAGCGGGAGATCCTACAATGAGCAGTTCTTC	CSARDFASGRSYNEQFF
TRBJ2-1	TRBD2	many	TRBV20-1	TGCAGTGCTGGGACTAGCGGAGGTGTAAACGGGCAGTTCTTC	CSAGTSGGVNGQFF
TRBJ2-3	TRBD1	many	TRBV9	TGTGCCAGCAGCGATGACAGGGACCCCACAGATACGCAGTATTTT	CASSDDRDPTDTQYF
TRBJ2-7	TRBD1	many	TRBV10-3	TGTGCCATCAGGGCGGGACAGGGGACGCGTGACGAGCAGTACTTC	CAIRAGQGTRDEQYF
TRBJ1-2	TRBD1	many	TRBV5-1	TGCGCCAGCAGCCCGGGACAGTTTAACTATGGCTACACCTTC	CASSPGQFNYGYTF
TRBJ2-3	TRBD2	many	TRBV20-1	TGCAGTGCTAGAGACCCCCGGACTAGCGGGCGCACAGATACGCAGTATTTT	CSARDPRTSGRTDTQYF
TRBJ2-1	NA	many	TRBV3-1	TGTGCCAGCAGCCAACGGACTATCTACAATGAGCAGTTCTTC	CASSQRTIYNEQFF
TRBJ2-7	TRBD1	many	TRBV20-1	TGCAGTGCCCAGGGAGACAGGGCCTACGAGCAGTACTTC	CSAQGDRAYEQYF
TRBJ2-3	TRBD2	many	TRBV5-1	TGCGCCAGCATTCCCGGGGGGGCCAACACAGATACGCAGTATTTT	CASIPGGANTDTQYF
TRBJ1-3	NA	many	TRBV12-3/TRBV12-4	TGTGCCAGCAGTTCGAGTGCCTCTGGAAACACCATATATTTT	CASSSSASGNTIYF
TRBJ1-4	NA	many	TRBV7-2	TGTGCCAGCAGCTTACCAGCGGAAAAACTGTTTTTT	CASSLPAEKLFF
TRBJ2-1	TRBD2	many	TRBV7-2	TGTGCCAGCAGGCCGGGACTAGCTTACAATGAGCAGTTCTTC	CASRPGLAYNEQFF
TRBJ2-1	NA	many	TRBV7-7	TGTGCCAGCAGCCGAGATCAGGGTAGGAATGAGCAGTTCTTC	CASSRDQGRNEQFF
TRBJ2-1	TRBD1	many	TRBV7-2	TGTGCCAGCAGCTTAGGATCAGGACAGGGGGCCAATGAGCAGTTCTTC	CASSLGSGQGANEQFF
TRBJ2-1	TRBD2	many	TRBV6-2/TRBV6-3	TGTGCCAGCAGTTCCTGGACTAGCGGGAGGGCCCTCAATGAGCAGTTCTTC	CASSSWTSGRALNEQFF